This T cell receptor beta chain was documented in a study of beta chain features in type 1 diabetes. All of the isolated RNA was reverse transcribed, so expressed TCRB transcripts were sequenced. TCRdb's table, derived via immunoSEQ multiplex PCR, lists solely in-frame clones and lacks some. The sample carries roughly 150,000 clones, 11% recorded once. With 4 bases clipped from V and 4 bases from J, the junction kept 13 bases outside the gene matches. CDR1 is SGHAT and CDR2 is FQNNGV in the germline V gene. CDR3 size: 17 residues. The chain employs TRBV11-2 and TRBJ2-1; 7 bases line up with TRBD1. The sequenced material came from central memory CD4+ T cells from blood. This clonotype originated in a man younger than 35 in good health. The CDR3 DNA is TGTGCCAGCAGCTCTATAAGGGACAGCTATAGTTACAATGAGCAGTTCTTC. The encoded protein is CASSSIRDSYSYNEQFF.